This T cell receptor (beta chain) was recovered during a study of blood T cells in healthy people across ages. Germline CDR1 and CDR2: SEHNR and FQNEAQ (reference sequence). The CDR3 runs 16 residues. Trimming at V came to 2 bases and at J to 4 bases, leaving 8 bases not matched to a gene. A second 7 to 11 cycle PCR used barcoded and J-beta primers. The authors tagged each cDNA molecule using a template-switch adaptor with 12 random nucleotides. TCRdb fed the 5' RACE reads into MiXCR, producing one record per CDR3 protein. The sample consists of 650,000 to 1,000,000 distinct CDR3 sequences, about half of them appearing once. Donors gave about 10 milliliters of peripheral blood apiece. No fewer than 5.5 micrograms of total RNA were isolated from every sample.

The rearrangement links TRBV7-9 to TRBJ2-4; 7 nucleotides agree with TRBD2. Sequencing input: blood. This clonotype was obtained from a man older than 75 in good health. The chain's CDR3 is CASSLTSDVTKNIQYF. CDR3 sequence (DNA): TGTGCCAGCAGCTTAACTAGCGACGTAACGAAAAACATTCAGTACTTC. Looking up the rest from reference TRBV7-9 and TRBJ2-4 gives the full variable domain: DTGVSQNPRHKITKRGQNVTFRCDPISEHNRLYWYRQTLGQGPEFLTYFQNEAQLEKSRLLSDRFSAERPKGSFSTLEIQRTEQGDSAMYLCASSLTSDVTKNIQYFGAGTRLSVL.